Presented here are 25 T cell receptor beta chains from one specimen sequenced in a study of T cells in Graves' hyperthyroidism and ophthalmopathy. TCR beta CDR3 regions were amplified from RNA. The HTBI primer set drove a first-round RT-PCR of the TCR CDR3. TCRdb itself ran the multiplex PCR reads through MiXCR, one entry per CDR3 protein. Of roughly 400,000 distinct CDR3 sequences listed, 20% to 25% are singletons. Sequencing was performed on blood. Receptors originate from a man between 45 and 60 years old with Graves' hyperthyroidism.

This chain joins TRBV10-3 and TRBJ1-1, with TRBD1 identical over 8 bases. The germline gives CDR1 ENHRY, CDR2 SYGVKD. The V segment lost 7 bases and the J segment 5 bases; nucleotides outside the gene matches: 9. The CDR3 loop spans 14 amino acids. CDR3 DNA sequence: TGTGCCATCAACGAAGACAGGGGAAGGACTGAAGCTTTCTTT. Its protein is CAINEDRGRTEAFF.

This clonotype occurred many times. V gene TRBV28 combines with J gene TRBJ2-7, with D possibly matching TRBD2 (6 bases). CDR1 and CDR2 (germline): MDHEN, SYDVKM. The CDR3 sequence is 14 residues long. Trimming took 6 bases from V and 7 from J, leaving 19 bases between them. The CDR3 reads CASSPGTSRKEQYF. The CDR3 DNA is TGTGCCAGCAGCCCCGGGACTTCTCGAAAGGAGCAGTACTTC.

This clonotype was seen a handful of times. V gene TRBV28 combines with J gene TRBJ2-7; a weak D match, TRBD1 (6 bases). This CDR3 has 13 amino acids. V was pared by 2 bases and J by 6 bases, with 11 bases between. In germline, CDR1 is MDHEN, CDR2 SYDVKM. DNA for the CDR3: TGTGCCAGCAGTTTACAGGGGTCCCTCGAGCAGTACTTC. The encoded protein is CASSLQGSLEQYF.

Turning to this clonotype: Being one base from a much bigger clone, this may be a read error. This chain connects TRBV3-1 to TRBJ2-3; 10 positions match TRBD2. Germline V gene sequence: CDR1 LGHDT, CDR2 YNNKEL (reference sequence). The CDR3 consists of 14 residues. V lost 10 bases and J lost 4; bases outside the gene matches: 8. CDR3: CATESSGRSDTQYF. The DNA of the CDR3 is TGTGCCACCGAGAGTAGCGGGAGGTCAGATACGCAGTATTTT.

CDR3 amino acids: CASSDQGGGNTIYF. Written as DNA, the CDR3 is TGTGCCAGCAGTGACCAGGGTGGTGGAAACACCATATATTTT. V usage is TRBV6-1 and J usage is TRBJ1-3; a weak D match, TRBD1 (5 bases). V was shortened by 3 bases and J by 3 bases, with 9 bases between the two germline ends. The CDR3 runs to 14 residues. CDR1 is MNHNS, CDR2 SASEGT, per germline.

The genes are TRBV20-1 and TRBJ2-1; 7 bases agree with TRBD2. Losses at the gene ends were 5 bases for V and 2 bases for J; bases not matched to a gene: 9. This CDR3 contains 15 residues. In germline, CDR1 is DFQATT, CDR2 SNEGSKA (reference sequence). In DNA form, the CDR3 reads TGCAGTGCTGATAGCGGGCTGGGCACCTACAATGAGCAGTTCTTC. Its translation is CSADSGLGTYNEQFF.

The J gene is TRBJ1-1, the V gene TRBV7-6; a possible D gene is TRBD1 (5 bases). Looked up from germline, CDR1 is SGHVS and CDR2 is FNYEAQ. The CDR3 has 19 amino acids. The V end lost 1 base, the J end lost 0 bases, and 21 bases lay between the germline ends. The CDR3 DNA sequence: TGTGCCAGCAGCTTAGGGTCCGTGGCAGGGAGGGTGGTGAACACTGAAGCTTTCTTT. Amino acids: CASSLGSVAGRVVNTEAFF.

This clonotype was counted a few times. The V and J genes are TRBV9 and TRBJ2-7; D call uncertain. Per germline, CDR1 SGDLS and CDR2 YYNGEE. This CDR3 region has 13 residues. Trimming cost V 7 bases and J 0 bases, with 11 bases left between them. For the CDR3, the DNA is TGTGCCAGCGCGGACGGCAGCTCCTACGAGCAGTACTTC. Translation gives CASADGSSYEQYF. Complete variable domain (other parts from reference TRBV9 and TRBJ2-7): DSGVTQTPKHLITATGQRVTLRCSPRSGDLSVYWYQQSLDQGLQFLIQYYNGEERAKGNILERFSAQQFPDLHSELNLSSLELGDSALYFCASADGSSYEQYFGPGTRLTVT.

The rearrangement uses TRBV2 and TRBJ2-3; no definite D call. The CDR3 extends over 15 amino acids. Germline CDR1 and CDR2: SNHLY and FYNNEI. The V end was cut by 6 bases, the J end by 2 bases, with 15 bases between. The CDR3 sequence: CASSPHRLNTDTQYF. CDR3 coding DNA: TGTGCCAGCAGCCCCCATCGGTTAAACACAGATACGCAGTATTTT. The full variable domain, rest sourced from reference TRBV2 and TRBJ2-3, is EPEVTQTPSHQVTQMGQEVILRCVPISNHLYFYWYRQILGQKVEFLVSFYNNEISEKSEIFDDQFSVERPDGSNFTLKIRSTKLEDSAMYFCASSPHRLNTDTQYFGPGTRLTVL.

In this sample, this clonotype turned up a few times. This rearrangement joins TRBV24-1 to TRBJ2-3; D uncertain. The CDR3 consists of 16 residues. The V gene's germline CDR1 is KGHDR and CDR2 SFDVKD. V was trimmed by 0 bases and J by 1 base, leaving 10 bases between them. The CDR3 loop reads CATSDLKSSRTDTQYF. Written as DNA, the CDR3 is TGTGCCACCAGTGATTTGAAGAGTAGTCGCACAGATACGCAGTATTTT.

The chain employs TRBV19 and TRBJ2-7; 10 bases are shared with TRBD2. The CDR3 has 16 amino acids. Germline trimming cut 1 base from V and 7 bases from J; bases unmatched to any gene: 10. Germline-derived CDR1 and CDR2 are LNHDA and SQIVND (reference sequence). The CDR3 DNA is TGTGCCAGTAGTATAGTTTGGACTAGCGGTAGGGATGAGCAGTACTTC. Protein sequence: CASSIVWTSGRDEQYF.

This rearrangement joins TRBV12-3 or TRBV12-4 to TRBJ1-3, with D possibly matching TRBD1 (5 bases). The ends were cut back, 7 bases at V and 8 bases at J, with 24 bases in the middle. CDR3 size: 16 residues. The CDR3 sequence: CASTRLAGLYGDTIYF. CDR3 sequence (DNA): TGTGCCAGCACCCGACTGGCAGGGCTTTATGGTGACACCATATATTTT.

This clonotype occurred a few times. This chain joins TRBV4-2 and TRBJ1-1, with a weak D call TRBD1 (6 bases). V lost 2 bases and J lost 1, with 11 bases in between. Germline CDR1 reads LGHNA; CDR2 reads YNFKEQ. CDR3 size: 15 residues. Here the CDR3 reads CASSQPDRENTEAFF. Written as DNA, the CDR3 is TGTGCCAGCAGCCAACCGGACAGAGAGAACACTGAAGCTTTCTTT.

This chain links TRBV6-2 or TRBV6-3 with TRBJ2-1; D is possibly TRBD2 (6 bases). V lost 4 bases to trimming and J lost 0 bases, with 10 bases between them. The CDR3 has 15 residues. The germline gives CDR1 MNHEY, CDR2 SVGEGT. The CDR3 sequence is CASSSGGTSYNEQFF. The CDR3 coding sequence is TGTGCCAGCAGTTCCGGCGGGACCTCCTACAATGAGCAGTTCTTC.

The chain couples TRBV12-3 or TRBV12-4 to TRBJ2-2, with a possible D match to TRBD2 (5 bases). V was pared by 6 bases and J by 4 bases, with 15 bases between. This CDR3 has 15 residues. CDR3 sequence (DNA): TGTGCCAGCAGGTCTACGAGGGCCTTCACCGGGGAGCTGTTTTTT. Translating gives CASRSTRAFTGELFF.

The chain uses TRBV27 and TRBJ2-1; tentative D call: TRBD2 (6 bases). V gave up 5 bases and J gave up 5 bases, with 16 bases separating them. This CDR3 spans 15 amino acids. Germline CDR1 is MNHEY and CDR2 is SMNVEV (reference sequence). In DNA form, the CDR3 reads TGTGCCAGCAGTGAGGTAGGGGACTTTAACAATGAGCAGTTCTTC. Protein sequence: CASSEVGDFNNEQFF.

A few counts support this clonotype. The CDR3 loop is CASSVDGLGAYEQYF. CDR3 sequence (DNA): TGTGCCAGCAGCGTAGACGGACTAGGGGCCTACGAGCAGTACTTC. The chain uses TRBV9 and TRBJ2-7; 7 bases map to TRBD2. The germline gives CDR1 SGDLS, CDR2 YYNGEE. The CDR3 is made up of 15 amino acids. The V segment lost 0 bases and the J segment 2 bases; nucleotides outside the gene matches: 5.

This chain joins TRBV7-2 and TRBJ2-7; 7 bases agree with TRBD2. This CDR3 is built from 15 residues. In germline, CDR1 is SGHTA, CDR2 FQGNSA. Trimming took 0 bases from V and 9 from J; bases not matched to a gene: 11. CDR3 sequence reads: CASSLAAGVFPAQYF. CDR3 nucleotide sequence: TGTGCCAGCAGCTTAGCGGCGGGAGTTTTTCCCGCGCAGTACTTC.

The chain uses TRBV6-1 and TRBJ1-1; no definite D call. Germline CDR1 and CDR2: MNHNS and SASEGT. The CDR3 contains 15 residues. Trimming took 3 bases from V and 4 from J, leaving 15 bases between them. Written as DNA, the CDR3 is TGTGCCAGCAGTGAGGCCACCCACGGTGGCACTGAAGCTTTCTTT. Amino acids: CASSEATHGGTEAFF.

This clonotype occurred many times. The rearrangement uses TRBV12-3 or TRBV12-4 and TRBJ2-7; D is ambiguous. The CDR3 contains 13 residues. Deletions cut 4 bases from V and 6 bases from J, with 13 bases between. CDR3 nucleotides: TGTGCCAGCAGTTACAATCCGGGTCGCGAGCAGTACTTC. Its translation is CASSYNPGREQYF.

The CDR3 coding sequence is TGCGCCAGCAGCTTCGGGACCGAGCAGTACTTC. Amino acids: CASSFGTEQYF. The chain carries TRBV5-1 and TRBJ2-7; D possibly matches TRBD1 or TRBD2 (5 bases each). The CDR3 is 11 residues long. Trimming pared 2 bases from V and 6 bases from J, leaving 6 bases between. The germline V gene has CDR1 SGHRS and CDR2 YFSETQ.

This clonotype was seen a few times. The CDR3 DNA sequence: TGCAGCGTTCGACAGGGGGCGGACGAGCAGTACTTC. It yields the protein CSVRQGADEQYF. The chain is built from TRBV29-1 and TRBJ2-7; 10 nucleotides line up with TRBD1. After removal of 5 bases from V and 5 bases from J, the junction contained 3 bases not matched to a gene. Germline V gene data show CDR1 as SQVTM and CDR2 as ANQGSEA. The CDR3 is 12 amino acids.

This clonotype was found many times. The chain uses TRBV6-5 and TRBJ2-7, with 10 bases identical to TRBD2. Per germline, CDR1 MNHEY and CDR2 SVGAGI. With V trimmed by 0 bases and J by 7 bases, 12 bases remained unmatched. The CDR3 extends over 17 amino acids. The CDR3 loop is CASSYSPGASGSGEQYF. For the CDR3, the DNA is TGTGCCAGCAGTTACTCCCCCGGAGCTAGCGGGAGCGGGGAGCAGTACTTC.

A note on this clonotype: A read error may account for a junction end that differs from germline. The chain recombines TRBV11-1 with TRBJ1-5, with a possible D match to TRBD1 (5 bases). Per the germline V gene, CDR1 is SGHAT and CDR2 is FQDESV (reference sequence). This CDR3 spans 16 amino acids. CDR3 bases: TGCGCCAGCAGCTTGAACCCGGGGGATAGCAATCAGCCCCAGCATTTT. Translated: CASSLNPGDSNQPQHF.

This clonotype was counted between two and nine times. V gene TRBV5-1 combines with J gene TRBJ1-6, with TRBD1 matching over 7 bases. CDR3 length: 15 residues. Germline CDR1 reads SGHRS; CDR2 reads YFSETQ. J gave up 10 bases and V 0 bases, and 7 bases lay outside the gene matches. The CDR3 spells CASSLDVGGKSPLHF. CDR3 DNA sequence: TGCGCCAGCAGCTTGGATGTAGGGGGCAAGTCACCCCTCCACTTT.